This T cell receptor beta chain was identified during a study of blood T cell repertoires in COVID-19 (dated by TCRdb to 2020 to 2021). A note on the overall study: Collaborator samples came from the United States, Italy and Spain and covered acute and convalescent phases of COVID-19. The material from the prospective study consisted of cDNA or gDNA derived from T cells, B-cell-depleted T cells, or PBMCs. Deeply sampled blood TCRbeta repertoires from subjects exposed to, actively infected with, or recovered from COVID-19 were included in the dataset. The repertoires were released in a freely available public database intended as a resource for research on the immune response to SARS-CoV-2. Samples came from the ongoing ImmuneRACE study (first 160 participants) plus 1,254 subjects from 6 global collaborators. Nearly every sample came with metadata listing a de-identified subject ID, COVID-19 status, age in years and sex. Where HLA class I and class II types were available, the types were taken from metadata supplied by the sample provider, not from assay-based typing.

Points the paper makes about the study in general: Clinical and demographic metadata were provided uncurated, with the amount varying by source and participant.

TCRbeta CDR3 regions were amplified from genomic DNA by means of the immunoSEQ Assay, a bias-controlled multiplex PCR. The authors processed their data as follows. Within the assay, amplification of reference gene primers was used to estimate how many nucleated cells each sample contained. To quantify the absolute abundance of each unique TCRbeta CDR3 rearrangement, sequence reads were collapsed and filtered. For each sample, productive Simpson clonality was calculated as the square root of Simpson's diversity index across productive rearrangements. Held by TCRdb, this immuneACCESS table contains in-frame sequences only and omits some clones. Under half of the omission traces to an unresolved V gene where checked; the cause of the rest is unknown. V and J calls and clone size come straight from that table; D and trimming were deduced from the DNA. The sample profile shows about 69,000 clones; roughly 80% of them were found once. Approximately 16% of the sample is in the top ten clones.

As encoded in the germline V gene, CDR1 is SNHLY while CDR2 is FYNNEI. V sheds 6 bases and J sheds 8 bases, leaving 13 bases between their ends. Taken from cysteine to phenylalanine, the CDR3 has 12 residues. Of the read, only the CDR3 DNA is kept; its 36 bases are in frame from base 1. As regards this clone: The antigen this receptor binds is unknown. Per-base qualities were not stored, and no clone one base away is much larger.

Each collaborating institution followed its own protocols to collect whole blood in K2EDTA tubes. For TCRbeta analysis, collaborators shipped samples in one of three forms: frozen whole blood, isolated PBMCs, or DNA extracted from either of those sample types. The sequence came from a man aged 60 to 69 with acute or convalescent COVID-19. The chain couples TRBV2 to TRBJ1-2; confidence is insufficient to name the D gene. The sample consisted of peripheral blood. The nucleotides are TGTGCCAGCAGCCCAGGTCACTTCGGCTACACCTTC. This codes for CASSPGHFGYTF.